In its sample, the clone carrying this TCR delta chain was seen a few times. The antigen is unknown. The TCRdb protein, from a much larger clone, departs from this DNA's translation at residue 17, likely by read error; the protein shown derives from the DNA. Other DNA sequences in the same sample also yield this CDR3. The data were taken from a study of gamma delta lymphoproliferative disorders and STAT genes. As for the study in general: Each gamma-chain library started from at least 50 ng of genomic DNA, using the LymphoTrack Dx TCRG Assay.

Study observations and caveats: Most major patient clonotypes were shared with at least one healthy donor. Control T cells likely spanned varied maturation stages, whereas leukemic cells were skewed toward terminal effectors. Delta repertoires did not separate groups, but patient gamma repertoires clustered apart.

Germline loops: CDR1 TSWWSYY, CDR2 QGS. The CDR3 extends over 19 amino acids. TCRdb re-identified clones in the multiplex PCR reads via CATT. The sample contains more than 450 delta-chain clones, 1.9% of which appear only once. Genomic DNA from isolated PBMCs served as the sequencing template. The clonotype originates from a human donor in good health. Sequencing used blood. This chain uses TRDV1 with TRDJ1; weak D call: TRDD3 (5 bases). This CDR3 is CALGELTYGPIQYTDKPIF. For the CDR3, the DNA is TGTGCTCTTGGGGAACTAACCTATGGCCCGATACAATACACCGATAAACCCATCTTT.